A single sample is the source of the 22 T cell receptor beta chains below, sequenced in a study of a mutant IDH1 vaccine in newly diagnosed glioma. Described time point: week 35, safety follow-up. One vaccine dose held 300 ug of mutant IDH1 20-mer peptide and came with topical imiquimod. Only in-frame clones appear in the TCRdb table, and some are missing; sequencing was by immunoSEQ multiplex PCR. The sample carries about 69,000 clones, more than 85% recorded once. What these receptors recognize is not known. The material sequenced was PBMCs, taken from a glioma patient whose treatment included an IDH1 peptide vaccine. The source is a man aged 30 to 39 with glioma.

In nucleotides, the CDR3 is TGTGCCAGCAGTGAAGCTTTGGTAGCGGGGGTTGGGTACAATGAGCAGTTCTTC. This translates into CASSEALVAGVGYNEQFF. The rearrangement links TRBV6-1 to TRBJ2-1; 9 bases match TRBD2. CDR3 size: 18 residues. Germline loops: CDR1 MNHNS, CDR2 SASEGT. With V trimmed by 0 bases and J by 4 bases, 10 bases remained unmatched.

This clone has more than one count but fewer than ten. This rearrangement joins TRBV7-9 to TRBJ1-1; 8 nucleotides match TRBD1. V lost 6 bases to trimming and J lost 3 bases; unmatched junction nucleotides: 6. In germline, CDR1 is SEHNR, CDR2 FQNEAQ (reference sequence). This CDR3 has 14 residues. The CDR3 is CASSSTGADTEAFF. CDR3 sequence (DNA): TGTGCCAGCAGTTCGACAGGGGCGGACACTGAAGCTTTCTTT.

This clone appeared a few times. The gene calls are TRBV5-1 and TRBJ2-1, with 7 bases identical to TRBD1. This CDR3 comprises 15 residues. The V and J ends lost 4 bases and 5 bases, in that order; junction bases with no gene match: 9. CDR1 is SGHRS and CDR2 is YFSETQ in the germline V gene. The CDR3 DNA reads TGCGCCAGCAGCAGTCCGGGACAGCCTAACAATGAGCAGTTCTTC. Residues: CASSSPGQPNNEQFF.

The chain combines TRBV28 with TRBJ1-1; D is perhaps TRBD1 (6 bases). The CDR3 totals 15 residues. Germline V gene data show CDR1 as MDHEN and CDR2 as SYDVKM. Trimming took off 6 bases at V and 4 bases at J, with 18 bases between the two ends. DNA for the CDR3: TGTGCCAGCAGCGTAGGCAGGGGTTATCGCACTGAAGCTTTCTTT. Its translation: CASSVGRGYRTEAFF.

The V call is TRBV18, the J call TRBJ1-1; D is possibly TRBD1 (5 bases). V dropped 3 bases and J dropped 4 bases, with 18 bases sitting between them. The CDR3 spans 16 residues. Germline values: CDR1 KGHSH, CDR2 LQKENI. The CDR3 here is CASSPVRAPLSTEAFF. The CDR3 DNA follows: TGTGCCAGCTCACCGGTCAGGGCACCTTTAAGCACTGAAGCTTTCTTT.

The chain combines TRBV21-1 with TRBJ2-3. TRBV21-1 is listed as a pseudogene. The CDR3 sequence is 16 residues long. CDR3 nucleotides: TGTGCCAGCAGCAAAGAATTAAGGCTAAGCACAGATACGCAGTATTTT. Protein sequence: CASSKELRLSTDTQYF.

The V call is TRBV9, the J call TRBJ2-2; D is perhaps TRBD1 or TRBD2 (6 bases each). The CDR3 is 13 residues long. Germline-derived CDR1 and CDR2 are SGDLS and YYNGEE. V was cut by 9 bases and J by 3 bases, with 12 bases left in between. In DNA form, the CDR3 reads TGTGCCACAAAGGGGGGCGACACCGGGGAGCTGTTTTTT. Translated: CATKGGDTGELFF.

This clone was counted between two and nine times. V usage is TRBV9 and J usage is TRBJ2-1; D may be TRBD1 or TRBD2 (5 bases each). The CDR3 has 14 amino acids. CDR1 and CDR2 (germline): SGDLS, YYNGEE. V gave up 3 bases and J gave up 3 bases, with 10 bases separating them. The CDR3 DNA is TGTGCCAGCAGCGCTGGGACCATCTACAATGAGCAGTTCTTC. Translated, it gives CASSAGTIYNEQFF.

V gene TRBV7-8 combines with J gene TRBJ2-1; 11 positions match TRBD2. V lost 5 bases and J lost 5; bases outside the gene matches: 8. Looked up from germline, CDR1 is SGHVS and CDR2 is FQNEAQ. This CDR3 comprises 16 residues. The CDR3 is CASSPRGLAVNNEQFF. CDR3 nucleotides: TGTGCCAGCAGCCCAAGGGGACTAGCGGTAAACAATGAGCAGTTCTTC. Full variable domain (rest looked up from reference TRBV7-8 and TRBJ2-1): GAGVSQSPRYKVAKRGQDVALRCDPISGHVSLFWYQQALGQGPEFLTYFQNEAQLDKSGLPSDRFFAERPEGSVSTLKIQRTQQEDSAVYLCASSPRGLAVNNEQFFGPGTRLTVL.

The V gene is TRBV15, the J gene TRBJ1-3; maybe TRBD1 (6 bases). The CDR3 length is 14 residues. CDR1 and CDR2 from the germline V gene are LNHNV and YYDKDF (reference sequence). V lost 5 bases, J lost 4 bases, and 12 bases lay in between. DNA of the CDR3: TGTGCCACCAGCTTAGGGGGGTCAGGAAACACCATATATTTT. The encoded protein is CATSLGGSGNTIYF.

CDR3: CASTLTGTNYGYTF. The CDR3 bases are TGTGCCAGCACTTTGACAGGGACAAACTATGGCTACACCTTC. The V call is TRBV9, the J call TRBJ1-2; TRBD1 aligns across 7 bases. J was trimmed by 2 bases and V by 6 bases; bases with no gene match: 7. This CDR3 has 14 amino acids. CDR1 and CDR2 (germline): SGDLS, YYNGEE.

This rearrangement joins TRBV6-1 to TRBJ1-1, with D perhaps TRBD1 (6 bases). The V gene lost 6 bases and the J gene lost 0 bases, with 11 bases spanning the gap. The CDR3 loop spans 14 amino acids. Per germline, CDR1 MNHNS and CDR2 SASEGT. CDR3 sequence: CASSSGVMNTEAFF. CDR3 DNA sequence: TGTGCCAGCAGCTCAGGGGTCATGAACACTGAAGCTTTCTTT.

The chain joins TRBV28 to TRBJ1-5; D not resolved. From germline, CDR1 is MDHEN and CDR2 SYDVKM. The germline V and J ends were trimmed by 2 bases and 1 base, with 9 bases remaining between them. This CDR3 region has 15 residues. In nucleotides, the CDR3 is TGTGCCAGCAGTTTACCAGGTATCAGCAATCAGCCCCAGCATTTT. Encoded protein: CASSLPGISNQPQHF.

The chain has TRBV7-9 and TRBJ1-1; D not certain. This CDR3 has 17 residues. Germline CDR1 reads SEHNR; CDR2 reads FQNEAQ (reference sequence). Trimming took off 4 bases at V and 2 bases at J, with 20 bases between the two ends. The DNA of the CDR3 is TGTGCCAGCAGCTCGCCCCCCGGACGGCTGCTTAACACTGAAGCTTTCTTT. This encodes CASSSPPGRLLNTEAFF.

This chain links TRBV4-1 with TRBJ1-2; D call uncertain. The CDR3 is 15 residues long. Trimming removed 3 bases at V and 1 base at J, with 12 bases between. Germline V gene lookup returns CDR1 MGHRA and CDR2 YSYEKL. DNA of the CDR3: TGCGCCAGCAGCCACAGCGGTCGCCTTAACTATGGCTACACCTTC. It specifies CASSHSGRLNYGYTF.

The chain combines TRBV5-1 with TRBJ1-5; no reliable D call. The CDR3 has 15 amino acids. Per the germline V gene, CDR1 is SGHRS and CDR2 is YFSETQ. Trimming removed 0 bases at V and 6 bases at J, with 13 bases between. The CDR3 is CASSLEGLGSQPQHF. Written as DNA, the CDR3 is TGCGCCAGCAGCTTGGAGGGATTAGGATCTCAGCCCCAGCATTTT.

Here the CDR3 reads CASSSGLAGGHVFGEQYF. The DNA for the CDR3 is TGTGCCAGCAGCTCTGGACTAGCGGGAGGTCACGTCTTCGGAGAGCAGTACTTC. This chain links TRBV13 with TRBJ2-7, with 14 bases that match TRBD2. This CDR3 spans 18 amino acids. Germline V gene lookup returns CDR1 PRHDT and CDR2 FYEKMQ (reference sequence). J was trimmed by 7 bases and V by 4 bases; bases with no gene match: 15.

Only a few counts were recorded for this clone. The genes are TRBV7-2 and TRBJ2-3; 7 positions match TRBD2. V lost 5 bases to trimming and J lost 0 bases; unmatched junction nucleotides: 11. This CDR3 spans 17 amino acids. Germline V CDR1 and CDR2: SGHTA, FQGNSA. The chain's CDR3 is CASSPWGGVSSTDTQYF. CDR3 nucleotide sequence: TGTGCCAGCAGCCCCTGGGGGGGGGTATCTAGCACAGATACGCAGTATTTT.

V gene TRBV9 combines with J gene TRBJ2-3; the D is unclear. The germline CDR1 and CDR2 sequences are SGDLS and YYNGEE. The CDR3 extends over 14 amino acids. Trimming removed 0 bases at V and 4 bases at J, with 9 bases between. CDR3 DNA sequence: TGTGCCAGCAGCGTAGGATTAGAGGCAGATACGCAGTATTTT. As protein: CASSVGLEADTQYF.

In this sample, this clone turned up once. CDR3 coding DNA: TGTGCCAGCAGACCCGGGAGGGGGCAGAGAGATACGCAGTATTTT. Translation gives CASRPGRGQRDTQYF. The V and J genes are TRBV11-2 and TRBJ2-3; a weak D match, TRBD2 (8 bases). This CDR3 is built from 15 residues. V was cut by 6 bases and J by 5 bases, with 18 bases left in between. In germline, CDR1 is SGHAT, CDR2 FQNNGV.

The rearrangement uses TRBV9 and TRBJ1-2; D not certain. Between the trimmed V and J ends, which lost 0 bases and 4 bases, there was a span of 10 bases. The CDR3 loop spans 14 amino acids. CDR1 and CDR2 (germline): SGDLS, YYNGEE. CDR3 DNA sequence: TGTGCCAGCAGCGTAGCTGCAGTAAGCTATGGCTACACCTTC. This sequence encodes CASSVAAVSYGYTF.

The chain is built from TRBV11-2 and TRBJ2-7, with 10 bases that match TRBD2. Germline CDR1 and CDR2: SGHAT and FQNNGV. Germline trimming cut 4 bases from V and 9 bases from J; bases unmatched to any gene: 12. The CDR3 extends over 15 amino acids. In nucleotides, the CDR3 is TGTGCCAGCAGCTCGTTACTAGCGGGAACCCACGGGCAGTACTTC. It translates to CASSSLLAGTHGQYF.